Detailed here is one T cell receptor (beta chain). Antigen unknown. In the authors' methods: Junction-only immunoSEQ sequences carried no quality scores, so filtering differed. The protocol was immunoSEQ multiplex PCR, while the TCRdb copy is restricted to in-frame clones and leaves out a portion. The D gene and trimming were derived from the DNA, and the V and J assignments and clone size from that table. There are about 2,200,000 clones in the sample; 90% to 95% occur only once, and 1.5% to 2% lies in the top ten. The sample comes from a study of shared clonotypes between healthy human individuals. Regarding the study as a whole: Clonotype sharing among the donors was expected to vary with sequencing depth. Though the depth was large, rarefaction showed that sorted-subset sequencing was incomplete. Only blood samples were collected, and tissue repertoires likely differ.

Positive CCR7 selection of CD45RO-negative cells yielded the naive CD8 cells, and terminally differentiated effector memory CD45RA+ cells were excluded. Trimming took off 10 bases at V and 2 bases at J, with 15 bases between the two ends. Germline V gene sequence: CDR1 MDHEN, CDR2 SYDVKM. This CDR3 spans 13 amino acids. This TCR derives from a man younger than 30 in good health. Some clones in this sample may be carry-over from other donors' samples. The sequenced sample consisted of naive CD8+ T cells from PBMCs. This chain joins TRBV28 and TRBJ2-7; D unclear. The CDR3 here is CATSPGRTYEQYF. The CDR3 DNA follows: TGTGCCACCTCCCCGGGCCGAACCTACGAGCAGTACTTC.